This is a list of T cell receptor beta chains from one sample in a study of blood T cell repertoires in COVID-19. Some clones are missing from TCRdb's copy, which holds only in-frame ones; the method was immunoSEQ multiplex PCR. The table includes 240,000 or so clones, more than 75% detected once. What was sequenced was peripheral blood. Source of these receptors: a woman in her thirties or forties who had recovered from COVID-19. Both conserved end residues are part of each CDR3. Each record gives: V gene, clone size, D gene, J gene, CDR3 protein, CDR3 DNA. The D gene is left open where the match is weak. Size is stated for part of the rows, as once, few or many counts, or as a class when the clone is expanded.

>TRBV5-1|-|-|TRBJ2-3
CASSPGDWVTDTQYF
TGCGCCAGCAGCCCGGGGGACTGGGTAACAGATACGCAGTATTTT
>TRBV3-1/TRBV3-2|-|-|TRBJ1-2
CASSPNWGGLGYTF
TGTGCCAGCAGCCCCAATTGGGGGGGACTTGGCTACACCTTC
>TRBV2|-|TRBD1|TRBJ1-5
CASSPETGGNQPQHF
TGTGCCAGCAGCCCAGAGACAGGGGGCAATCAGCCCCAGCATTTT
>TRBV3-1/TRBV3-2|-|-|TRBJ1-5
CASSQGGVGPQHF
TGTGCCAGCAGCCAAGGCGGAGTTGGGCCCCAGCATTTT
>TRBV4-1|-|TRBD1|TRBJ1-4
CASSLPPQGRGEKLFF
TGCGCCAGCAGCCTTCCACCCCAAGGCAGGGGGGAAAAACTGTTTTTT
>TRBV7-3|few|-|TRBJ2-7
CASSLSIDYEQYF
TGTGCCAGCAGCTTGTCTATAGACTACGAGCAGTACTTC
>TRBV30|once|-|TRBJ1-5
CAWGQYDNQPQHF
TGTGCCTGGGGGCAGTACGACAATCAGCCCCAGCATTTT
>TRBV24-1|-|TRBD2|TRBJ2-2
CATKSGRTGELFF
TGTGCCACCAAGAGCGGGAGAACCGGGGAGCTGTTTTTT
>TRBV7-2|-|TRBD1|TRBJ1-2
CASSLVGQENYGYTF
TGTGCCAGCAGCTTAGTGGGACAGGAGAACTATGGCTACACCTTC
>TRBV12-3/TRBV12-4|-|-|TRBJ1-2
CASSLGRAGYTF
TGTGCCAGCAGTTTAGGGAGGGCGGGCTACACCTTC
>TRBV9|-|TRBD1|TRBJ2-5
CASSAWDRIRETQYF
TGTGCCAGCAGCGCCTGGGACAGGATCCGAGAGACCCAGTACTTC
>TRBV7-2|-|-|TRBJ2-1
CASSFAGGLRPSEQFF
TGTGCCAGCAGCTTCGCCGGGGGTCTCCGGCCCTCTGAGCAGTTCTTC
>TRBV6-2/TRBV6-3|-|-|TRBJ1-2
CASSYGTARVSGYTF
TGTGCCAGCAGTTACGGTACGGCCAGGGTGAGTGGCTACACCTTC
>TRBV5-4|-|-|TRBJ2-6
CASSPSGTTVSGANVLTF
TGTGCCAGCAGCCCCTCGGGGACAACAGTCTCTGGGGCCAACGTCCTGACTTTC
>TRBV7-8|-|-|TRBJ1-2
CASSLAREGGYTF
TGTGCCAGCAGCTTAGCCAGGGAGGGCGGCTACACCTTC
>TRBV6-5|-|-|TRBJ1-2
CASSYFRRGANYGYTF
TGTGCCAGCAGTTATTTTCGGCGGGGAGCTAACTATGGCTACACCTTC
>TRBV5-8|-|TRBD2|TRBJ2-7
CASRRRGGSYEQYF
TGTGCCAGCAGACGACGGGGAGGGTCCTACGAGCAGTACTTC
>TRBV6-5|few|TRBD1|TRBJ1-1
CASSYWGTGKGAEAFF
TGTGCCAGCAGTTACTGGGGGACAGGGAAGGGGGCTGAAGCTTTCTTT
>TRBV5-6|once|-|TRBJ1-6
CASSPPWGRGNSPLHF
TGTGCCAGCAGCCCCCCGTGGGGTCGGGGTAATTCACCCCTCCACTTT
>TRBV19|once|-|TRBJ2-1
CASSIGQGVHEQFF
TGTGCCAGTAGTATCGGGCAGGGTGTCCATGAGCAGTTCTTC
>TRBV7-3|-|TRBD1|TRBJ1-1
CASSSRQGANTEAFF
TGTGCCAGCAGCTCTCGACAGGGGGCGAACACTGAAGCTTTCTTT
>TRBV7-9|-|TRBD1|TRBJ1-2
CASSLGETGTYGYTF
TGTGCCAGCAGCTTAGGGGAGACAGGGACCTATGGCTACACCTTC
>TRBV2|-|-|TRBJ1-1
CASEYRSNTEAFF
TGTGCCAGCGAGTACAGGTCGAACACTGAAGCTTTCTTT
>TRBV5-8|-|TRBD2|TRBJ2-1
CASSLEASGRGTYNEQFF
TGTGCCAGCAGCTTGGAGGCTAGCGGGAGGGGAACCTACAATGAGCAGTTCTTC